This T cell receptor (beta chain) stems from a study of CD8 T cells in ankylosing spondylitis. Study-level findings and limits: Disease-linked clones had a CD8+ phenotype and relatively low frequency in peripheral blood. Some of the motif variants had earlier been found in reactive arthritis patients' fluid and blood. Seemingly characteristic of ankylosing spondylitis blood was a TCR beta motif consisting of about 8 highly homologous variants.

The CDR3 extends over 12 amino acids. Per germline, CDR1 SGHVS and CDR2 FQNEAQ. The V end lost 1 base, the J end lost 5 bases, and 3 bases lay between the germline ends. In making TCR beta libraries, quantitative 5'-RACE with molecular barcodes was used. TCRdb re-called the 5' RACE reads with MiXCR, one entry per CDR3 protein. The sample has 250,000 to 400,000 distinct CDR3 sequences, 9.5% to 13% seen once. This clonotype was seen many times. The antigen remains unidentified. The receptor's source is a female donor with ankylosing spondylitis or in good health (not recorded which). The chain is built from TRBV7-8 and TRBJ1-5; D remains unclear. Sequencing was performed on blood, either unsorted or a sorted T cell fraction (not recorded which). The CDR3 DNA reads TGTGCCAGCAGCTTAGATGATCAGCCCCAGCATTTT. Encoded protein: CASSLDDQPQHF. Full variable domain (missing parts from reference TRBV7-8 and TRBJ1-5): GAGVSQSPRYKVAKRGQDVALRCDPISGHVSLFWYQQALGQGPEFLTYFQNEAQLDKSGLPSDRFFAERPEGSVSTLKIQRTQQEDSAVYLCASSLDDQPQHFGDGTRLSIL.